This T cell receptor (beta chain) was identified in a study of T cell clonality in common variable immunodeficiency. Study-level results: Fewer deletions and N-nucleotide insertions were reportedly seen in common variable immunodeficiency TCR beta sequences.

The table lists this clone with many counts. Its target is not known. The read terminates 3 residues ahead of where the CDR3 ends, so the germline J gene completes it. Clones were sequenced by immunoSEQ multiplex PCR, and TCRdb holds only the in-frame ones, with some missing. The sample has around 55,000 clones, none seen only once. The J segment lost 4 bases and the V segment lost 0 bases, leaving 9 bases of the junction unmatched. CDR3 length: 16 residues. CDR1 and CDR2 (germline): SGHRS, YFSETQ. This TCR was recovered from a person aged 18-69 years in good health. Sequencing was carried out using peripheral blood mononuclear cells. The chain uses TRBV5-1 and TRBJ2-5; 7 nucleotides line up with TRBD1. The CDR3 reads CASSLVPLDRVETQYF. CDR3 DNA (partial): TGCGCCAGCAGCTTGGTTCCACTCGACAGGGTAGAGACC.